One sample yielded the 2 T cell receptor beta chains listed below, sequenced in a study of T cells after yellow fever vaccination. TCRdb passed the 5' RACE reads through MiXCR, listing each CDR3 protein once. The sample lists about 350,000 distinct CDR3 sequences; roughly 8% were seen once. This specimen was PBMCs, taken about 41 days after the first yellow fever vaccination. These receptors were obtained from a man in his late teens or twenties who received the YFV17D yellow fever vaccine.

The genes are TRBV4-2 and TRBJ2-1; D might be TRBD1 or TRBD2, each matching 6 bases. This CDR3 is 21 amino acids long. Germline assignment: CDR1 LGHNA and CDR2 YNFKEQ. The ends were cut back, 1 base at V and 6 bases at J, with 31 bases in the middle. The CDR3 sequence: CASSQVIKGGTRDIRRNEQFF. The CDR3 DNA follows: TGTGCCAGCAGCCAAGTTATTAAGGGGGGAACCAGGGATATTAGGCGCAATGAGCAGTTCTTC.

In this sample, this clonotype turned up many times. The chain links TRBV20-1 to TRBJ1-2; TRBD1 aligns across 8 bases. The ends lost 6 bases at V and 3 bases at J; junction bases unmatched: 9. Per germline, CDR1 DFQATT and CDR2 SNEGSKA (reference sequence). The CDR3 covers 14 residues. The CDR3, as DNA: TGCAGTGCAGGACAGGGCTTTCTGGACTATGGCTACACCTTC. The encoded protein is CSAGQGFLDYGYTF.